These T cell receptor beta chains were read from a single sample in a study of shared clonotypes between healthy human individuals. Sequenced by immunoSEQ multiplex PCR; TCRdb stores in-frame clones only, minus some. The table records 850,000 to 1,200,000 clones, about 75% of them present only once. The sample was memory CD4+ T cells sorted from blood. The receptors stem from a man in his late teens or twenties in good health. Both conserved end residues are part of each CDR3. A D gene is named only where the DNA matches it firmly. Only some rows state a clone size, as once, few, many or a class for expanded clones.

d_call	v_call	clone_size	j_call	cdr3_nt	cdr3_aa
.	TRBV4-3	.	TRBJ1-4	TGCGCCAGCAGCCAAAATCCGGGGTTTAATGAAAAACTGTTTTTT	CASSQNPGFNEKLFF
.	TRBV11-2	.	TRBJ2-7	TGTGCCAGCAGCTTATATCCAGGACCAGTCTACGAGCAGTACTTC	CASSLYPGPVYEQYF
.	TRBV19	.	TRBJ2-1	TGTGCCAGTAGTACGGACGGCGGGGTGCCCTACAATGAGCAGTTCTTC	CASSTDGGVPYNEQFF
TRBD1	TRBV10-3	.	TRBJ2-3	TGTGCCATCAGGGGAGGGACAGGGACCGGGGATACGCAGTATTTT	CAIRGGTGTGDTQYF
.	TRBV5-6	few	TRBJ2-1	TGTGCCAGCAGCCGAGAGACAGGCGAGCAGTTCTTC	CASSRETGEQFF
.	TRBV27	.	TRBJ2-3	TGTGCCTCTTCAGACCAACCCTTCACACCGACGCAGTATTTT	CASSDQPFTPTQYF
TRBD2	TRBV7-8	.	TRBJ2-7	TGTGCCAGCAGTCGCATCACTAGCGGAGTAGAGCAGTACTTC	CASSRITSGVEQYF
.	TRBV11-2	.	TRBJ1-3	TGTGCCAGCAGCTCCGTCGCGGGGGCCTACTCTGGAAACACCATATATTTT	CASSSVAGAYSGNTIYF
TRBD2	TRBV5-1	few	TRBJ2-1	TGCGCCAGCAGCATTCGGGGGACTAGCGGGAGCTCCTACAATGAGCAGTTCTTC	CASSIRGTSGSSYNEQFF
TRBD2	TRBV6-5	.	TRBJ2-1	TGTGCCAGCAGTTTAGCGGGGGGTGTCGATGAGCAGTTCTTC	CASSLAGGVDEQFF
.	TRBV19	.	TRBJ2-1	TGTGCCAGTAGTTCCCATGGGACCTGGAATGAGCAGTTCTTC	CASSSHGTWNEQFF
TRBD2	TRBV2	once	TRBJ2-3	TGTGCCAGCAGCCGGACTAGCGGGTCATACACAGATACGCAGTATTTT	CASSRTSGSYTDTQYF
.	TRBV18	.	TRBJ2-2	TGTGCCAGCTCTCTCCAGGGGGGAAACACCGGGGAGCTGTTTTTT	CASSLQGGNTGELFF
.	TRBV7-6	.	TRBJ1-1	TGTGCCAGCAGCTTAGCCAGTCCCGGACAGAGCGAAGCTTTCTTT	CASSLASPGQSEAFF
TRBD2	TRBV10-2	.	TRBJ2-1	TGCGCCAGCAGTGAGTCGACGGGACTAGCGGGAGGCTCCGGGCATGAGCAGTTCTTC	CASSESTGLAGGSGHEQFF
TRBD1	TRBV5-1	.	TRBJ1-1	TGCGCCAGCGGAGGACCGGGACAGGGCTCGGCTTTCTTT	CASGGPGQGSAFF
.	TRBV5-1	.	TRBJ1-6	TGCGCCAGCAGTTTTGACAGCCAAAATTCACCCCTCCACTTT	CASSFDSQNSPLHF
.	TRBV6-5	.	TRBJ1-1	TGTGCCAGCAGTTACTCAGGCAGGAGTGAAGCTTTCTTT	CASSYSGRSEAFF
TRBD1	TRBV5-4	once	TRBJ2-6	TGTGCCAGCAGCGCTGCAAGACAGGGTTCGGCTGGGGCCAACGTCCTGACTTTC	CASSAARQGSAGANVLTF
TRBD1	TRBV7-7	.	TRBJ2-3	TGTGCTAGCAGCACGGACAGGGGGAATACGCAGTATTTT	CASSTDRGNTQYF
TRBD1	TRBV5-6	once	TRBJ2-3	TGTGCCAGCAGCCCAACAGGGGGCCGGGGCACAGATACGCAGTATTTT	CASSPTGGRGTDTQYF
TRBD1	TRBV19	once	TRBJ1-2	TGTGCCAGTAGTCTGCTGACAGGGGGATCCACCTATAACTATGGCTACACCTTC	CASSLLTGGSTYNYGYTF
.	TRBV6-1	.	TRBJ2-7	TGTGCCAGCAGAGTAGAAGACCGAGGTGGCGAGCAGTACTTC	CASRVEDRGGEQYF
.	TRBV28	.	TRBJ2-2	TGTGCCAGCAGTTTAAACGTCCCCGGGGAGCTGTTTTTT	CASSLNVPGELFF
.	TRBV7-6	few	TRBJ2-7	TGTGCCAGCAGCTTCGAAGAGGGCAAGGGGTACGAGCAGTACTTC	CASSFEEGKGYEQYF
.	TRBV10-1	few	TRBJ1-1	TGCGCCAGCAGCCGGGTGGGGGGCACTGAAGCTTTCTTT	CASSRVGGTEAFF
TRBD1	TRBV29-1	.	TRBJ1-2	TGCAGCGTAGACAGTTCGACAGGGAACTATGGCTACACCTTC	CSVDSSTGNYGYTF
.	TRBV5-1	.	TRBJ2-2	TGCGCCAGCAGCTTGGTCCGGCTTACCGGGGAGCTGTTTTTT	CASSLVRLTGELFF
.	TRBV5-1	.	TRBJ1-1	TGCGCCAGCAGTAAAGGCACTGAAGCTTTCTTT	CASSKGTEAFF
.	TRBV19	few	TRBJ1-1	TGTGCCAGTAGTAAGGCAGGACTCACTGAAGCTTTCTTT	CASSKAGLTEAFF
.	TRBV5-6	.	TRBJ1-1	TGTGCCAGCAGCTTTATAGGACAGCCACTCATGAACACTGAAGCTTTCTTT	CASSFIGQPLMNTEAFF
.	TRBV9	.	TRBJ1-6	TGTGCCAGCAGCGTAGAACAGGGTGGCTCACCCCTCCACTTT	CASSVEQGGSPLHF
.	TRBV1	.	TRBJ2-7	TGCACCAGCAGCCAACCCCCAGCGGGGGGGCCGAACGAGCAGTACTTC	CTSSQPPAGGPNEQYF
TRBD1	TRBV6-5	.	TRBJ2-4	TGTGCCAGCAGGGAGGCAGGGGGAGCCAAAAACATTCAGTACTTC	CASREAGGAKNIQYF
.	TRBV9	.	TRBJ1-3	TGTGCCAGCACCCACCCGGGGAACTCTGGAAACACCATATATTTT	CASTHPGNSGNTIYF
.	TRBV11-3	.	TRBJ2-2	TGTGCCAGCAGCTCGACACCTAGCGCTACCGGGGAGCTGTTTTTT	CASSSTPSATGELFF
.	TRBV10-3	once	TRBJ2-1	TGCGCCAGCAGTTTTATCTATAGGGAGCAGTTCTTC	CASSFIYREQFF
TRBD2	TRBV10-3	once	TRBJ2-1	TGTGCCATCAGTGAGTCAGCGGGAACCTACAATGAGCAGTTCTTC	CAISESAGTYNEQFF
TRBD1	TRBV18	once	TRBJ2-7	TGTGCCAGCTCCAGGGACAGGGTAGGCGAGCAGTACTTC	CASSRDRVGEQYF
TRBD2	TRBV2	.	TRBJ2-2	TGTGCCAGCAGGGATAGCGGGGGGACCGGGGAGCTGTTTTTT	CASRDSGGTGELFF
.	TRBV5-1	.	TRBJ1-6	TGCGCCAGCAGGGTAGACGACAATTCACCCCTCCACTTT	CASRVDDNSPLHF
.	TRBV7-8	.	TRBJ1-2	TGTGCCAGCAGCTCCGGCCTTTCGGGGGGCTACACCTTC	CASSSGLSGGYTF